The next 9 T cell receptor beta chains were all read from a single sample in a study of Graves' ophthalmopathy and Graves' hyperthyroidism. RNA transcripts served as template for amplifying TCR beta CDR3 sequences. First-round RT-PCR employed HTBI primers, with a second-round multiplex PCR after it. TCRdb reprocessed the multiplex PCR reads via MiXCR and lists one record per CDR3 protein. This sample carries a few hundred thousand distinct CDR3 sequences, around 20% of them seen once, and the ten largest clones take more than 1.5%. The sequencing sample was made of peripheral blood. These receptors originate from a woman under 30 with Graves' ophthalmopathy.

This clonotype was detected a few times. V gene TRBV4-3 combines with J gene TRBJ1-1, with TRBD1 matching 8 bases. CDR1 and CDR2 (germline): LGHNA, YSLEER. The CDR3 spans 16 residues. Trimming at V came to 4 bases and at J to 1 base, leaving 8 bases not matched to a gene. The CDR3 region is CASSRNPRGRNTEAFF. The CDR3, as DNA: TGCGCCAGCAGCCGGAATCCCAGGGGGCGGAACACTGAAGCTTTCTTT.

Only a few counts were recorded for this clonotype. V and J are TRBV10-3 and TRBJ2-7, with TRBD1 as a possible D gene (6 bases). Germline V gives CDR1 ENHRY, CDR2 SYGVKD. Deletions cut 7 bases from V and 2 bases from J, with 15 bases between. This CDR3 comprises 14 residues. The CDR3 sequence: CAIKGGQGPYEQYF. Here the CDR3 DNA reads TGTGCCATCAAAGGGGGACAAGGACCCTACGAGCAGTACTTC.

In the case of this clonotype: The junction departs from the called germline gene at one end, perhaps through a read error. The chain carries TRBV7-7 and TRBJ2-5; 9 bases align to TRBD2. Germline-derived CDR1 and CDR2 are SSHAT and FNYEAQ (reference sequence). The CDR3 runs to 19 residues. The CDR3 protein is CASSPSRLAGRIVQETQYF. The CDR3 nucleotides are TGTGCTAGCAGCCCGTCTAGGCTAGCGGGGCGAATCGTCCAAGAGACCCAGTACTTC.

This clonotype was seen ten or more times. The DNA for the CDR3 is TGTGCCTGCTCCGGGACAGGGGTCTACGAGCAGTACTTC. Amino acids: CACSGTGVYEQYF. The chain links TRBV12-3 or TRBV12-4 to TRBJ2-7, with TRBD1 identical over 10 bases. V lost 11 bases to trimming and J lost 3 bases; unmatched junction nucleotides: 7. The CDR3 is 13 amino acids.

This clonotype was counted at least ten times. The J gene is TRBJ1-5, the V gene TRBV27; D unclear. The germline gives CDR1 MNHEY, CDR2 SMNVEV (reference sequence). V lost 4 bases to trimming and J lost 5 bases, with 21 bases between them. The CDR3 runs 17 residues. In DNA, the CDR3 is TGTGCCAGCAGTTACCGCGGCCTCTACCTAGGCGATCAGCCCCAGCATTTT. It codes for CASSYRGLYLGDQPQHF.

This clonotype has a count of ten or more. The J gene is TRBJ2-5, the V gene TRBV29-1, with D possibly TRBD1 on 6 matching bases. V lost 3 bases to trimming and J lost 2 bases, with 10 bases between them. The CDR3 sequence is 13 residues long. Per the germline V gene, CDR1 is SQVTM and CDR2 is ANQGSEA. The CDR3, as DNA: TGCAGCGTTGACTCGGACAGACAAGAGACCCAGTACTTC. Its protein is CSVDSDRQETQYF.

The table lists this clonotype with many counts. The genes are TRBV6-2 or TRBV6-3 and TRBJ1-5; D remains ambiguous. The ends were cut back, 3 bases at V and 9 bases at J, with 9 bases in the middle. From germline, CDR1 is MNHEY and CDR2 SVGEGT. This CDR3 is built from 12 residues. The CDR3 here is CASSYGSSPQHF. CDR3 sequence (DNA): TGTGCCAGCAGTTATGGGTCATCGCCCCAGCATTTT.

The chain combines TRBV6-1 with TRBJ1-2, with 9 positions matching TRBD1. With 6 bases clipped from V and 8 bases from J, the junction kept 10 bases outside the gene matches. Germline values: CDR1 MNHNS, CDR2 SASEGT. The CDR3 loop spans 14 amino acids. The CDR3 reads CASRPPGTGTGYTF. CDR3 in DNA: TGTGCCAGCAGACCTCCCGGGACAGGGACCGGCTACACCTTC.

V usage is TRBV6-5 and J usage is TRBJ1-2; no definite D call. CDR1 is MNHEY, CDR2 SVGAGI, per germline. The CDR3 consists of 15 residues. Trimming cost V 0 bases and J 2 bases, with 10 bases left between them. CDR3 sequence: CASSYSGGPNYGYTF. CDR3 DNA: TGTGCCAGCAGTTACTCAGGCGGCCCCAACTATGGCTACACCTTC.